The TCR beta chain under discussion was sequenced for a study of CD8+CD57+ T cells in acquired aplastic anemia. The wider study: Average DNA yield from sorted CD4+ and CD8+ cells was approximately 3 ug. Study conclusions and caveats: Statistical testing detected no significant gap in CD8+ Simpson's diversity between patients and controls. A set of twenty-nine CD8+ CDR3 sequences was shared between patients and controls, and these sequences appeared highly expressed in patients.

CD8+CD57+ cell expansion had been shown by flow cytometry in patients chosen for sequencing. No patient had been given any therapy when blood was sampled. The template for TCR beta VDJ and CDR3 sequence profiling was genomic DNA. One entry per CDR3 protein results from TCRdb running MiXCR on the reads. There are 200,000 or so distinct CDR3 sequences in the sample; around half occur only once, and approximately 9.7% lies in the top ten. This clonotype was picked up many times. Its antigen is as yet unknown. Trimming took 9 bases from V and 10 from J, leaving 31 bases between them. The CDR3 consists of 17 residues. CDR1 ENHRY and CDR2 SYGVKD come from the germline V gene.

The receptor comes from a human donor with aplastic anemia. The chain carries TRBV10-3 and TRBJ2-1, with D unresolved. The sample comprised sorted CD4+, CD8+, or CD8+CD57+ T cells (not recorded which) from PBMCs. This chain's CDR3 is CAIRRVGFRNLQGEQFF. In DNA form, the CDR3 reads TGTGCCATAAGAAGGGTGGGGTTTCGGAACCTACAAGGAGAGCAGTTCTTC.